This T cell receptor (beta chain) came from a study of Ad26.COV2.S vaccination and SARS-CoV-2 variants. Study summary: Donor got 5x10^10 or 1x10^11 viral particles of Ad26.COV2.S.

The protocol was immunoSEQ multiplex PCR, while the TCRdb copy is restricted to in-frame clones and leaves out a portion. The sample contains 500,000 or so clones, around nine tenths of which appear only once. Germline V gives CDR1 SEHNR, CDR2 FQNEAQ (reference sequence). The CDR3 extends over 14 amino acids. V was clipped by 5 bases and J by 12 bases; unmatched bases: 8. Regarding treatment: over 15 received Ad26.COV2.S at low or high dose, single or two shots; about 5 received placebo; per-sample allocation not given. The investigators took samples on day 63 after the first vaccine or placebo injection. In Boston, the donor was an adult between 18-55 years of age. Note on this clone: Antigen specificity is unknown.

Study-wide results and limits: Possibly, TCR breadth and depth analyses underestimated total T cell responses. Among vaccine recipients, spike-specific TCR breadth exceeded that of placebo recipients.

The sequencing here drew on peripheral blood, taken in a trial of Ad26.COV2.S vaccine versus placebo. The rearrangement links TRBV7-9 to TRBJ2-6, with 9 bases identical to TRBD1. This receptor was identified in a person between 18 and 60 years old who received the Ad26.COV2.S COVID-19 vaccine or a placebo. CDR3 amino acids: CASSASGTGIVLTF. CDR3 in DNA: TGTGCCAGCAGCGCCTCCGGGACAGGGATCGTCCTGACTTTC.